This T cell receptor beta chain was sequenced during a study of T cell changes during pregnancy in multiple sclerosis. Libraries were prepared by immunoSEQ multiplex PCR; TCRdb keeps only in-frame clonotypes and omits some of them. There are over 25,000 clones in the sample; 85% to 95% occur only once, and roughly 0.4% lies in the top ten. V was clipped by 4 bases and J by 0 bases, with 16 bases between them. The V gene's germline CDR1 is SGHNT and CDR2 YYREEE (reference sequence). This CDR3 is 17 amino acids long. The clonotype originates from a female donor with multiple sclerosis, enrolled in a pregnancy study. V and J are TRBV5-4 and TRBJ1-4, with TRBD1 as a possible D gene (5 bases). The material sequenced was CD4+ T cells from peripheral blood mononuclear cells, taken in the second trimester of pregnancy. The CDR3 sequence: CASSKGGGTATNEKLFF. Here the CDR3 DNA reads TGTGCCAGCAGCAAAGGCGGGGGTACAGCAACTAATGAAAAACTGTTTTTT.